Sequencing of this TCR beta chain was carried out in a study of early T cells in non-severe SARS-CoV-2 infection. CDR3 length: 15 amino acids. Germline V gene lookup returns CDR1 SGHTA and CDR2 FQGNSA. V gave up 8 bases and J gave up 4 bases; unmatched junction bases: 8. Unique molecular identifiers were affixed to single, distinct cDNA molecules. TCRdb re-derived calls from the 5' RACE reads in MiXCR, one entry per CDR3 protein. The table includes around 80,000 distinct CDR3 sequences, roughly 10% detected once. This clonotype was seen a handful of times. The V call is TRBV7-2, the J call TRBJ2-3, with 11 bases that match TRBD2. The sequences come from whole blood, collected at baseline. The TCR was taken from an adult who was a healthcare worker with PCR-confirmed SARS-CoV-2 infection or an uninfected control (not recorded which). In DNA, the CDR3 is TGTGCCAGCGGGTTAGCGGGGGGGCTGGCAGATACGCAGTATTTT. Its translation: CASGLAGGLADTQYF.